Listed here are 23 T cell receptor beta chains from one sample, sequenced in a study of control samples from healthy donors and cancer patients. The assay was immunoSEQ multiplex PCR, and TCRdb's table has in-frame clones only and misses some. The sample records 150,000 to 200,000 clones, around 88% being singletons. The source material was blood. These receptor sequences come from a young woman in good health.

This chain connects TRBV10-3 to TRBJ1-1; no clear D gene. The germline V gene has CDR1 ENHRY and CDR2 SYGVKD. With 0 bases removed from V and 6 bases from J, the gap between germline ends came to 2 bases. The CDR3 sequence is 11 residues long. For the CDR3, the DNA is TGTGCCATCAGTGAGTCTGCTGAAGCTTTCTTT. Residues: CAISESAEAFF.

The chain uses TRBV19 and TRBJ1-6, with D hard to call. Trimming cost V 5 bases and J 14 bases, with 13 bases left between them. CDR3 length equals 12 residues. Germline CDR1 and CDR2: LNHDA and SQIVND (reference sequence). The CDR3 loop reads CASSASLGSLHF. The CDR3 DNA sequence: TGTGCCAGTAGTGCCTCACTGGGATCCCTCCACTTT. Looking up the rest from reference TRBV19 and TRBJ1-6 gives the full variable domain: DGGITQSPKYLFRKEGQNVTLSCEQNLNHDAMYWYRQDPGQGLRLIYYSQIVNDFQKGDIAEGYSVSREKKESFPLTVTSAQKNPTAFYLCASSASLGSLHFGNGTRLTVT.

The rearrangement links TRBV30 to TRBJ2-5; D gene uncertain. CDR3 length: 14 residues. V lost 8 bases and J lost 2, with 18 bases in between. Germline V gene lookup returns CDR1 GTSNPN and CDR2 SVGIG (reference sequence). The CDR3 DNA sequence: TGTGCCCATGAAAGGGCAGGCCTACAAGAGACCCAGTACTTC. The encoded protein is CAHERAGLQETQYF.

This chain uses TRBV2 with TRBJ2-1, with 8 bases identical to TRBD1. There are 17 residues in the CDR3. After removal of 0 bases from V and 7 bases from J, the junction contained 11 bases not matched to a gene. Per germline, CDR1 SNHLY and CDR2 FYNNEI. CDR3: CASSEAGTGGGLNEQFF. The CDR3 coding sequence is TGTGCCAGCAGTGAAGCAGGTACAGGGGGAGGCTTGAATGAGCAGTTCTTC.

V and J are TRBV3-1 (or the pseudogene TRBV3-2) and TRBJ1-2; 8 bases are a match to TRBD1. The J segment lost 10 bases and the V segment lost 0 bases, leaving 10 bases of the junction unmatched. This CDR3 has 15 residues. The V gene's germline CDR1 is LGHDT and CDR2 YNNKEL (reference sequence). CDR3 residues: CASSQDQGAGVVYTF. CDR3 bases: TGTGCCAGCAGCCAAGACCAGGGGGCAGGGGTAGTCTACACCTTC.

V gene TRBV2 combines with J gene TRBJ1-4; no definite D call. This CDR3 is built from 14 residues. Trimming cost V 8 bases and J 0 bases, with 10 bases left between them. The germline gives CDR1 SNHLY, CDR2 FYNNEI. CDR3 nucleotide sequence: TGTGCCAGCCGGCCCTCCGCAACTAATGAAAAACTGTTTTTT. It codes for CASRPSATNEKLFF.

The chain uses TRBV5-4 and TRBJ2-7; D possibly matches TRBD1 or TRBD2 (6 bases each). The length of the CDR3 is 14 residues. The V end was cut by 0 bases, the J end by 6 bases, with 13 bases between. Per germline, CDR1 SGHNT and CDR2 YYREEE (reference sequence). CDR3 DNA sequence: TGTGCCAGCAGCTTGGTGGGGGGCGCGTCCGAGCAGTACTTC. Translated, it gives CASSLVGGASEQYF.

This chain connects TRBV10-2 to TRBJ2-1, with D perhaps TRBD1 or TRBD2 (5 bases each). Per germline, CDR1 WSHSY and CDR2 SAAADI. The CDR3 is 14 residues long. Trimming removed 4 bases from V and 6 bases from J, with 13 bases in between. The CDR3 loop reads CASSVGETVNEQFF. CDR3 DNA: TGCGCCAGCAGTGTGGGGGAGACGGTCAATGAGCAGTTCTTC.

This clone showed up just a few times. V gene TRBV28 combines with J gene TRBJ1-5; weak D call: TRBD1 (5 bases). V was shortened by 5 bases and J by 5 bases, with 16 bases between the two germline ends. Germline V gene data show CDR1 as MDHEN and CDR2 as SYDVKM. CDR3 length: 15 residues. CDR3 sequence: CASSPPTGQHQPQHF. The CDR3 DNA sequence: TGTGCCAGCAGTCCTCCCACGGGGCAGCATCAGCCCCAGCATTTT.

The V and J genes are TRBV23-1 and TRBJ2-7, with D possibly being TRBD2 (7 bases). TRBV23-1 belongs to the ORF category, with a function that is uncertain. This CDR3 comprises 15 residues. Deletions cut 2 bases from V and 3 bases from J, with 14 bases between. For the CDR3, the DNA is TGCGCCAGCAGTCAAGTGGGGAGGGGGAACTACGAGCAGTACTTC. It translates to CASSQVGRGNYEQYF.

At least ten counts were recorded for this clone. For the CDR3, the DNA is TGTGCCAGCAGCTCAATGACAGCCCAGATACAGCCCCAGCATTTT. This codes for CASSSMTAQIQPQHF. The chain uses TRBV5-6 and TRBJ1-5; D perhaps matches TRBD1 (5 bases). CDR3 length: 15 amino acids. Germline CDR1 reads SGHDT; CDR2 reads YYEEEE. The V end was cut by 3 bases, the J end by 7 bases, with 17 bases between.

J is TRBJ2-7 and V is TRBV29-1; D is unclear. Per the germline V gene, CDR1 is SQVTM and CDR2 is ANQGSEA. V was clipped by 2 bases and J by 3 bases, with 11 bases between them. CDR3 size: 13 residues. The CDR3, as DNA: TGCAGCGTTGAACTGGGTCTGGGCTACGAGCAGTACTTC. It translates to CSVELGLGYEQYF.

This clone was recorded only once. The chain is built from TRBV7-8 and TRBJ1-4; tentative D call: TRBD1 (5 bases). This CDR3 region has 12 residues. Germline CDR1 is SGHVS and CDR2 is FQNEAQ. With 4 bases removed from V and 8 bases from J, the gap between germline ends came to 8 bases. DNA of the CDR3: TGTGCCAGCAGCTGGGGGACCGAAAAACTGTTTTTT. Translating it yields CASSWGTEKLFF.

CDR3 amino acids: CASSLDRGMSYEQYF. CDR3 DNA: TGTGCCAGCAGCCTGGACAGGGGAATGTCCTACGAGCAGTACTTC. The J gene is TRBJ2-7, the V gene TRBV6-5; 9 bases are shared with TRBD1. The length of the CDR3 is 15 residues. Germline V gene lookup returns CDR1 MNHEY and CDR2 SVGAGI. V gave up 6 bases and J gave up 1 base; unmatched junction bases: 7.

In its sample, this clone was seen a few times. The chain uses TRBV29-1 and TRBJ1-2; perhaps TRBD1 as D (5 bases). The CDR3 extends over 13 amino acids. The V gene lost 0 bases and the J gene lost 6 bases, with 11 bases spanning the gap. Germline V gene sequence: CDR1 SQVTM, CDR2 ANQGSEA. CDR3: CSVEDLGPHGYTF. As DNA, the CDR3 is TGCAGCGTTGAAGATCTGGGACCTCATGGCTACACCTTC.

The gene calls are TRBV5-6 and TRBJ1-5; no firm D call. Per germline, CDR1 SGHDT and CDR2 YYEEEE. The CDR3 length is 12 residues. Trimming left V 1 base short and J 9 bases short, with 8 bases between. The CDR3 coding sequence is TGTGCCAGCAGCTTGTTAGATATGCCCCAGCATTTT. This codes for CASSLLDMPQHF.

The chain couples TRBV21-1 to TRBJ2-1; TRBD2, the table's D call, lacks a check against the DNA. TRBV21-1 is a pseudogene segment. The CDR3 length is 19 residues. DNA for the CDR3: TGTGCCAGCAGCAAAGAGCCCCGGGGAGGGGGGCGCGAGTATAATGAGCAGTTCTTC. This encodes CASSKEPRGGGREYNEQFF.

The V call is TRBV29-1, the J call TRBJ1-1, with D tentatively TRBD1 (6 bases). Trimming cost V 7 bases and J 10 bases, with 19 bases left between them. Germline assignment: CDR1 SQVTM and CDR2 ANQGSEA. The CDR3 loop spans 12 amino acids. CDR3 DNA sequence: TGCAGCGCTGACGGGGGGGCTTCGGGAGCTTTCTTT. Translating gives CSADGGASGAFF. Full variable domain (missing parts from reference TRBV29-1 and TRBJ1-1): SAVISQKPSRDICQRGTSLTIQCQVDSQVTMMFWYRQQPGQSLTLIATANQGSEATYESGFVIDKFPISRPNLTFSTLTVSNMSPEDSSIYLCSADGGASGAFFGQGTRLTVV.

The V call is TRBV4-1, the J call TRBJ2-7, with D possibly being TRBD2 (6 bases). V dropped 4 bases and J dropped 3 bases, with 13 bases sitting between them. CDR1 is MGHRA, CDR2 YSYEKL, per germline. CDR3 length: 14 residues. DNA for the CDR3: TGCGCCAGCAGCCCCCTGGGACTCTTCTACGAGCAGTACTTC. This gives the protein CASSPLGLFYEQYF.

As for this clone: In the same sample, other DNA sequences code for this CDR3. The V and J genes are TRBV2 and TRBJ2-2; 10 bases map to TRBD1. The junction had 17 bases not matched to a gene; V was cut back by 7 bases and J by 0 bases. The CDR3 is 20 amino acids. CDR1 and CDR2 from the germline V gene are SNHLY and FYNNEI. The CDR3 region has the DNA TGTGCCAGCAATAAGGGTGGTCGGGGACAGGGGTCCTCGAACACCGGGGAGCTGTTTTTT. Encoded protein: CASNKGGRGQGSSNTGELFF.

This sequence joins TRBV27 and TRBJ1-4; D is ambiguous. CDR3 length: 14 amino acids. Germline-derived CDR1 and CDR2 are MNHEY and SMNVEV (reference sequence). The V gene lost 3 bases and the J gene lost 7 bases, with 12 bases spanning the gap. The CDR3 nucleotides read TGTGCCAGCAGTTTTGTGTCCTCAGCTGAAAAACTGTTTTTT. As protein: CASSFVSSAEKLFF.

This CDR3 reads CASSSLGQPGNQPQHF. In nucleotides, the CDR3 is TGTGCCAGCAGTTCCCTGGGACAGCCAGGAAATCAGCCCCAGCATTTT. The chain couples TRBV27 to TRBJ1-5; 7 nucleotides match TRBD1. Germline V gene data show CDR1 as MNHEY and CDR2 as SMNVEV (reference sequence). The ends lost 4 bases at V and 4 bases at J; junction bases unmatched: 10. The CDR3 contains 16 residues.

V gene TRBV13 combines with J gene TRBJ2-7; D is perhaps TRBD1 or TRBD2 (6 bases each). CDR3 length equals 14 residues. Germline V lookup: CDR1 PRHDT, CDR2 FYEKMQ (reference sequence). Trimming left V 5 bases short and J 5 bases short, with 16 bases between. CDR3 sequence reads: CASSPWGAVHEQYF. CDR3 sequence (DNA): TGTGCCAGCAGCCCTTGGGGGGCGGTGCACGAGCAGTACTTC.